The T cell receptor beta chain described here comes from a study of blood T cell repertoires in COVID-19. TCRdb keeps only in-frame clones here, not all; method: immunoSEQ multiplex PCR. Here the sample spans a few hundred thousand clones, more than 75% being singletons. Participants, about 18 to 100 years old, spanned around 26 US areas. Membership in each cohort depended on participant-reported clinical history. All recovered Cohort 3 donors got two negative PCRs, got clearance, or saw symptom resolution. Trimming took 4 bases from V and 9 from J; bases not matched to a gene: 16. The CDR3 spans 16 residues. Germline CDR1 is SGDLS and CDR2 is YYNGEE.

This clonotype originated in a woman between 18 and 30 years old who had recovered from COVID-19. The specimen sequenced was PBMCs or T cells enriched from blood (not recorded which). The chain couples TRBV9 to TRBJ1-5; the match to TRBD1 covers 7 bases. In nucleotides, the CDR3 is TGTGCCAGCAGCAAAGCTGGGACAGAGTTTGGGGGGCCCCAGCATTTT. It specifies CASSKAGTEFGGPQHF.